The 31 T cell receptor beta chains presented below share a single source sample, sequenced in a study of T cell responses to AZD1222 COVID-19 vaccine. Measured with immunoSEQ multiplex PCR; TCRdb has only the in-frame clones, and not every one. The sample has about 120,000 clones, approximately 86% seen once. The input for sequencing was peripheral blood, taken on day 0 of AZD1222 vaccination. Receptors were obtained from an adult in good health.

The CDR3 bases are TGTGCCAGCAGCTTATCGGGTACTCGCTCTGGAAACACCATATATTTT. Protein sequence: CASSLSGTRSGNTIYF. This chain links TRBV7-2 with TRBJ1-3; no clear D. Trimming cost V 2 bases and J 0 bases, with 11 bases left between them. Germline CDR1 reads SGHTA; CDR2 reads FQGNSA. The CDR3 runs 16 residues. The entire variable domain, with the rest obtained from reference TRBV7-2 and TRBJ1-3, is as follows: GAGVSQSPSNKVTEKGKDVELRCDPISGHTALYWYRQSLGQGLEFLIYFQGNSAPDKSGLPSDRFSAERTGGSVSTLTIQRTQQEDSAVYLCASSLSGTRSGNTIYFGEGSWLTVV.

The CDR3 loop is CASGGSGNSYNEQFF. CDR3 sequence (DNA): TGTGCTAGTGGGGGAAGCGGGAACTCCTACAATGAGCAGTTCTTC. The V and J genes are TRBV12-5 and TRBJ2-1; 7 bases are shared with TRBD2. Trimming at V came to 6 bases and at J to 0 bases, leaving 5 bases not matched to a gene. The CDR3 is made up of 15 amino acids. Germline loops: CDR1 LGHNT, CDR2 FRNRAP. The full variable domain, rest sourced from reference TRBV12-5 and TRBJ2-1, is DARVTQTPRHKVTEMGQEVTMRCQPILGHNTVFWYRQTMMQGLELLAYFRNRAPLDDSGMPKDRFSAEMPDATLATLKIQPSEPRDSAVYFCASGGSGNSYNEQFFGPGTRLTVL.

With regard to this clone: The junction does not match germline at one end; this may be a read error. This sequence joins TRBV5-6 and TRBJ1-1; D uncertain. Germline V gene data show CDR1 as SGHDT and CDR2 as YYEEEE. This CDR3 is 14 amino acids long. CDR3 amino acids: CASSLLESNSEAFF. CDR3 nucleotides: TGTGCCAGCAGCTTGTTAGAATCGAACAGTGAAGCTTTCTTT.

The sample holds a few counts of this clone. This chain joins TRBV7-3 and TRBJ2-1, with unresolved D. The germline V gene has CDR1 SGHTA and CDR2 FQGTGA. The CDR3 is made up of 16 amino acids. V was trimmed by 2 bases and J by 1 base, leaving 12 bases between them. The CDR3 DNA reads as TGTGCCAGCAGCTTAGGTTCGTGGGTATCCTACAATGAGCAGTTCTTC. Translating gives CASSLGSWVSYNEQFF.

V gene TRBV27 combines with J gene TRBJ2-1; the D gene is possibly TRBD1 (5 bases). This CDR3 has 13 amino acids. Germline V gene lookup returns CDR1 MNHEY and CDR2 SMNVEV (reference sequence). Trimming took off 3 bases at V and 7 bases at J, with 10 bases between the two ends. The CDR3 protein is CASSFDSFNEQFF. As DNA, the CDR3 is TGTGCCAGCAGTTTCGACAGTTTTAATGAGCAGTTCTTC.

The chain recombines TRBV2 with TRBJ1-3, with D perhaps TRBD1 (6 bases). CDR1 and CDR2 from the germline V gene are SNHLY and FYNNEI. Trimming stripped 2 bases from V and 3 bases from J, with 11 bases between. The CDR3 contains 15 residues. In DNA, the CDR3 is TGTGCCAGCAGTGAACGGGGGGCATTTGGAAACACCATATATTTT. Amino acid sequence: CASSERGAFGNTIYF. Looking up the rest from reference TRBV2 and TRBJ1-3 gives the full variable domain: EPEVTQTPSHQVTQMGQEVILRCVPISNHLYFYWYRQILGQKVEFLVSFYNNEISEKSEIFDDQFSVERPDGSNFTLKIRSTKLEDSAMYFCASSERGAFGNTIYFGEGSWLTVV.

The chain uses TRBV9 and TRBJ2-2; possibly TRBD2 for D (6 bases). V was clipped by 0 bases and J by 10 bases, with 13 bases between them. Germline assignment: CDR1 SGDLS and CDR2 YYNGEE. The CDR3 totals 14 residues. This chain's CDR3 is CASSVAGARVELFF. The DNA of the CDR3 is TGTGCCAGCAGCGTAGCGGGAGCGCGTGTGGAGCTGTTTTTT.

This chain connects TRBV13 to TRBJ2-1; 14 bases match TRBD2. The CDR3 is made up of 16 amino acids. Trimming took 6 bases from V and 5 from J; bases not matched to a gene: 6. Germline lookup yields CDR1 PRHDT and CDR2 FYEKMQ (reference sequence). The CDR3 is CASRKGLAGGHNEQFF. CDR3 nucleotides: TGTGCCAGCAGAAAAGGACTAGCGGGAGGTCACAATGAGCAGTTCTTC.

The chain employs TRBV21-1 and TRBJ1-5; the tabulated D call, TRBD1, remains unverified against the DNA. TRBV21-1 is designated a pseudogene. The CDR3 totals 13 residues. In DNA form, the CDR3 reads TGTGCCAGCGTACAAAATAGCAATCAGCCCCAGCATTTT. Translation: CASVQNSNQPQHF.

CDR3 DNA: TGTGCTAGTGGTTTGATCGTTGGGGGGGGTATGAACACTGAAGCTTTCTTT. This gives the protein CASGLIVGGGMNTEAFF. V and J are TRBV12-5 and TRBJ1-1; TRBD1 is a possible D gene (5 bases). CDR3 length: 17 residues. Germline CDR1 reads LGHNT; CDR2 reads FRNRAP. Trimming removed 2 bases from V and 0 bases from J, with 16 bases in between.

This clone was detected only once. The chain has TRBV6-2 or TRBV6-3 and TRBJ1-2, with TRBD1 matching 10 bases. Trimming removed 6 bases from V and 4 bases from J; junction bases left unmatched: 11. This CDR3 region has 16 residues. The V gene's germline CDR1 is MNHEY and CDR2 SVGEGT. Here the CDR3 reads CASSPRRTGGSYGYTF. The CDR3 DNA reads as TGTGCCAGCAGCCCCCGTCGGACAGGGGGTAGCTATGGCTACACCTTC.

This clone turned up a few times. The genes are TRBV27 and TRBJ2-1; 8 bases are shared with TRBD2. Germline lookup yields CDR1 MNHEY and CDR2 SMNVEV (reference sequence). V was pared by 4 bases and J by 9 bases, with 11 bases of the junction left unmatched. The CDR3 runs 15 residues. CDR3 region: CASSSIHERESEQFF. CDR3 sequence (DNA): TGTGCCAGCAGTTCAATTCATGAGCGGGAGTCTGAGCAGTTCTTC.

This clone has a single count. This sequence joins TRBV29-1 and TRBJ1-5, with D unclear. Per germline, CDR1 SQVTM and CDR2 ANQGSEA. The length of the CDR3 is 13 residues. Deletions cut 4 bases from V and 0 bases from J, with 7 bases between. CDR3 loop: CSVGGSSNQPQHF. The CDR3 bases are TGCAGCGTTGGTGGGTCTAGCAATCAGCCCCAGCATTTT.

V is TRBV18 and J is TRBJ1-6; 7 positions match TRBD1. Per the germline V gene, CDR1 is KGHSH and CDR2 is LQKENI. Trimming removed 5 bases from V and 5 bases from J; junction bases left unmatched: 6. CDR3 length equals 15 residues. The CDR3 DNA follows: TGTGCCAGCTCAATTGCCGGGACAGATAATTCACCCCTCCACTTT. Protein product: CASSIAGTDNSPLHF.

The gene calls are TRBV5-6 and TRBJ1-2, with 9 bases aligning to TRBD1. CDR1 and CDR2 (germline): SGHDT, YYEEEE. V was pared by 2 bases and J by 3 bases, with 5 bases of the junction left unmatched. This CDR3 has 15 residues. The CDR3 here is CASSLTGGVDYGYTF. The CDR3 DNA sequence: TGTGCCAGCAGCTTAACAGGGGGCGTTGACTATGGCTACACCTTC.

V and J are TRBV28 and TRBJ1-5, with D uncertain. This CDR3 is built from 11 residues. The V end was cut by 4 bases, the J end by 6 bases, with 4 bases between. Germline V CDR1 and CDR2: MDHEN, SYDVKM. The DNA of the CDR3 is TGTGCCAGCAGTTACGGTCAGCCCCAGCATTTT. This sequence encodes CASSYGQPQHF. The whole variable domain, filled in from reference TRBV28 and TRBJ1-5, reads DVKVTQSSRYLVKRTGEKVFLECVQDMDHENMFWYRQDPGLGLRLIYFSYDVKMKEKGDIPEGYSVSREKKERFSLILESASTNQTSMYLCASSYGQPQHFGDGTRLSIL.

CDR3 nucleotides: TGTGCCAGCAGAACCGGGACTAGCCGCCTCGGGGAGCTGTTTTTT. This sequence encodes CASRTGTSRLGELFF. This chain connects TRBV6-5 to TRBJ2-2; 9 positions agree with TRBD2. The V and J ends lost 6 bases and 7 bases, in that order; junction bases with no gene match: 9. Per germline, CDR1 MNHEY and CDR2 SVGAGI. The CDR3 length is 15 residues.

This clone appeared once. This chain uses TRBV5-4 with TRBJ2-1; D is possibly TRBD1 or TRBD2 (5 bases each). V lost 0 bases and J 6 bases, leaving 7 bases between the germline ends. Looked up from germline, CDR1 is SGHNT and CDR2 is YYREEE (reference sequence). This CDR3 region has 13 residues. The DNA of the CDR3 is TGTGCCAGCAGCTTGGGGGGGATCAATGAGCAGTTCTTC. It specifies CASSLGGINEQFF.

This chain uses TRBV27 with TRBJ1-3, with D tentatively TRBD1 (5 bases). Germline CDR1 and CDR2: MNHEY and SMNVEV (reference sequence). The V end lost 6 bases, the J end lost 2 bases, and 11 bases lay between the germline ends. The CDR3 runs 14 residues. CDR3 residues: CASRGSGAGNTIYF. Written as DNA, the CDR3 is TGTGCCAGCAGGGGTTCGGGGGCTGGAAACACCATATATTTT.

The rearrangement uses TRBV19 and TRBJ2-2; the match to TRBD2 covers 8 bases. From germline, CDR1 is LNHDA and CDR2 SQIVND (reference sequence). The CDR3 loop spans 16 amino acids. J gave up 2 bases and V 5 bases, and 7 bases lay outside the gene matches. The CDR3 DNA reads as TGTGCCAGTAGTCCGCGGACTAGCCGCAACACCGGGGAGCTGTTTTTT. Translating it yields CASSPRTSRNTGELFF. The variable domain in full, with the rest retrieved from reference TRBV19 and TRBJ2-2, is DGGITQSPKYLFRKEGQNVTLSCEQNLNHDAMYWYRQDPGQGLRLIYYSQIVNDFQKGDIAEGYSVSREKKESFPLTVTSAQKNPTAFYLCASSPRTSRNTGELFFGEGSRLTVL.

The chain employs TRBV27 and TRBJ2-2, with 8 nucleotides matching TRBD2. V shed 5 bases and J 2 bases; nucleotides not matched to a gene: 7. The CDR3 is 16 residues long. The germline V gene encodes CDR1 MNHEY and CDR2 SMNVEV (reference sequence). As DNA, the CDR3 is TGTGCCAGCAGTGCCAGCGGGAGAATAAACACCGGGGAGCTGTTTTTT. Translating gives CASSASGRINTGELFF.

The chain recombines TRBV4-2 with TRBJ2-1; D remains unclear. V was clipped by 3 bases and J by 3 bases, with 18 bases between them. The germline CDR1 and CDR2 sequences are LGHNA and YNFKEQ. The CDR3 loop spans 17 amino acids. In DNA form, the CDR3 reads TGTGCCAGCAGCCAGGTGCGGCAGCGATATGGCTACAATGAGCAGTTCTTC. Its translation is CASSQVRQRYGYNEQFF.

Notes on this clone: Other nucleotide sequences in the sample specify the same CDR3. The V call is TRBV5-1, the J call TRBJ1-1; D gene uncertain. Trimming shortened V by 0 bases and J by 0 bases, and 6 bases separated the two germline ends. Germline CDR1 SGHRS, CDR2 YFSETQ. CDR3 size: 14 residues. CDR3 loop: CASSLARVNTEAFF. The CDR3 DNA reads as TGCGCCAGCAGCTTGGCTAGGGTGAACACTGAAGCTTTCTTT.

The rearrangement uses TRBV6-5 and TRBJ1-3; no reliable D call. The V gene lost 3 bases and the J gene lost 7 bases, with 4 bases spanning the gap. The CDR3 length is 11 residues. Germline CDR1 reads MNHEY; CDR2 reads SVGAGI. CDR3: CASSYGNTIYF. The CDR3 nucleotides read TGTGCCAGCAGTTATGGGAACACCATATATTTT.

CDR3: CSVEYPSRGLDNEQFF. Here the CDR3 DNA reads TGCAGCGTTGAGTACCCCTCCAGGGGGCTTGACAATGAGCAGTTCTTC. This rearrangement joins TRBV29-1 to TRBJ2-1; the match to TRBD1 covers 8 bases. This CDR3 is built from 16 residues. V trimming: 3 bases; J trimming: 5 bases; junction bases outside the gene matches: 12. Germline V lookup: CDR1 SQVTM, CDR2 ANQGSEA.

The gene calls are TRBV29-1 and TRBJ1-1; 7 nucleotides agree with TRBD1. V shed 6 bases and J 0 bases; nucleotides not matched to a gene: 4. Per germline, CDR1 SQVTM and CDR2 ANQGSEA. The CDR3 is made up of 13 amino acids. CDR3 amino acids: CSVRGQMNTEAFF. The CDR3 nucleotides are TGCAGCGTACGGGGACAGATGAACACTGAAGCTTTCTTT.

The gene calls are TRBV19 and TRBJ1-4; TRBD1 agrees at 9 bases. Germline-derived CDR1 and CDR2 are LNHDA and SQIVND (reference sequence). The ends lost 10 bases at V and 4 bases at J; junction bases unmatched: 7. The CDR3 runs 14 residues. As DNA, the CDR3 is TGTGCCACTGGACAGGGGTTGATTAATGAAAAACTGTTTTTT. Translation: CATGQGLINEKLFF.

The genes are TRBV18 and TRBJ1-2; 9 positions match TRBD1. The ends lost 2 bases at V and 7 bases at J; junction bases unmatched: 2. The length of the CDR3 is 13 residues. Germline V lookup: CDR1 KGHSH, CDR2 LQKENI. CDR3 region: CASSPGQGSGYTF. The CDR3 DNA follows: TGTGCCAGCTCACCAGGACAGGGGTCTGGCTACACCTTC.

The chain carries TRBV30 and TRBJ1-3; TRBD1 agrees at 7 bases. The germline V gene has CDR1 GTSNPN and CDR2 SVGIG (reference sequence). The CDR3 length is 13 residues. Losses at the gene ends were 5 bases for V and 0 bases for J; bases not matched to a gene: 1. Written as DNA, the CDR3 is TGTGCCTGGGGACAGGACTCTGGAAACACCATATATTTT. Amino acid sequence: CAWGQDSGNTIYF.

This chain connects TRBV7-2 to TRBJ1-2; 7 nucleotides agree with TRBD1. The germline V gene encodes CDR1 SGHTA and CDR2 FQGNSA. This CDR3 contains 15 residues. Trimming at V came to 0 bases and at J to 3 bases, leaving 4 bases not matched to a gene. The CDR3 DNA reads TGTGCCAGCAGCTTAGCGGACCAGGGGGACTATGGCTACACCTTC. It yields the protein CASSLADQGDYGYTF.

The CDR3: CSSKGQGANTF. In nucleotides, the CDR3 is TGCAGCTCAAAAGGACAGGGGGCTAACACCTTC. The chain combines TRBV29-1 with TRBJ1-2, with TRBD1 matching 11 bases. In germline, CDR1 is SQVTM, CDR2 ANQGSEA. This CDR3 is 11 amino acids long. The junction had 8 bases not matched to a gene; V was cut back by 8 bases and J by 12 bases.